Sequencing of this T cell receptor (beta chain) was carried out in a study of PD-1 blockade in classical Hodgkin lymphoma. Study summary: Patients were administered nivolumab (3 mg/kg intravenously) every 2 weeks. General study results and limits: Newly diagnosed patients were reported to start with lower TCR diversity than healthy donors. The diversity seen at baseline in complete responders resembled that of newly diagnosed patients. The study found that TCR diversity rose significantly by C4D1 in CD4+ but not CD8+ cells.

The time point: cycle 4 day 1 (C4D1), after more than five weeks of nivolumab. Each and every patient relapsed after autologous stem cell transplantation, and patients got differing brentuximab vedotin exposure. The CDR3 has 14 residues. V was clipped by 6 bases and J by 6 bases; unmatched bases: 7. Germline lookup yields CDR1 MNHNY and CDR2 SVGAGI (reference sequence). In regard to this clone: Its antigen is not identified.

Repertoires were generated with immunoSEQ multiplex PCR, while TCRdb's copy carries only in-frame clones and drops some. This sample has roughly 20,000 clones; roughly 72% occur once, and the top ten carry almost 40%. This sequence originates from a human donor with classical Hodgkin lymphoma. The material was peripheral blood mononuclear cells (PBMCs), obtained before the fourth cycle of nivolumab. This chain joins TRBV6-6 and TRBJ2-1; TRBD1 matches at 8 bases. CDR3 coding DNA: TGTGCCAGCAGAACCGGACAGGGTATCAATGAGCAGTTCTTC. Amino acids: CASRTGQGINEQFF.